This T cell receptor (beta chain) was documented in a study of blood T cell repertoires in COVID-19. Study as a whole: From the United States, Italy and Spain came samples of acute and convalescent COVID-19. Nucleic acid was either cDNA or gDNA, and it came from T cells, B-cell-depleted T cells, or PBMCs.

Using immunoSEQ multiplex PCR, the repertoire was profiled, and TCRdb retains in-frame clones only, with some absent. The data hold approximately 45,000 clones, with approximately 80% observed a single time. The CDR3 totals 14 residues. Germline CDR1 is SGDLS and CDR2 is YYNGEE. V lost 1 base and J lost 5; bases outside the gene matches: 4. The V gene is TRBV9, the J gene TRBJ2-3, with 7 nucleotides matching TRBD1. Sequences were obtained from peripheral blood. This receptor was taken from a man older than 75 with acute or convalescent COVID-19. The CDR3 spells CASSVSRGKDTQYF. The CDR3 DNA reads TGTGCCAGCAGCGTAAGCAGGGGGAAAGATACGCAGTATTTT. Complete variable domain (other parts from reference TRBV9 and TRBJ2-3): DSGVTQTPKHLITATGQRVTLRCSPRSGDLSVYWYQQSLDQGLQFLIQYYNGEERAKGNILERFSAQQFPDLHSELNLSSLELGDSALYFCASSVSRGKDTQYFGPGTRLTVL.